This TCR beta chain was obtained from a study of regulatory T cells in long-lasting Graves disease. The time point here: newly diagnosed GD, antithyroid drugs for less than 3 months. PBMC-extracted RNA yielded the TCR library. Ten or more counts support this clonotype. V gave up 5 bases and J gave up 5 bases; unmatched junction bases: 2. This CDR3 has 13 residues. For TCR beta, libraries came from iRepertoire HTBI primers and Arm-PCR of CDR3 regions. From the multiplex PCR reads, TCRdb called clonotypes with MiXCR, one entry per CDR3 protein. Found here are roughly 610,000 distinct CDR3 sequences, around 15% of them singletons; the top ten hold around 11%. These data also formed part of another study, on T cells in Graves' hyperthyroidism and ophthalmopathy. That paper states: First-round RT-PCR of the TCR CDR3 relied on the HTBI primer set. The model anticipated ophthalmopathy a median approximately 6.7 months pre-onset.

The chain is built from TRBV12-3 or TRBV12-4 and TRBJ2-5, with 10 bases aligning to TRBD1. The TCR was taken from a man aged 18 to 35 with Graves disease. The specimen comprised peripheral blood mononuclear cells (PBMCs), sampled at new diagnosis, from a patient treated with antithyroid drugs. CDR3 sequence: CASSRQGAETQYF. Written as DNA, the CDR3 is TGTGCCAGCAGTCGACAGGGGGCTGAGACCCAGTACTTC.